This TCR beta chain stems from a study of shared clonotypes between healthy human individuals. Regarding the study as a whole: Despite large depth, rarefaction showed incomplete sorted-subset sequencing.

The CDR3 sequence is 12 residues long. Germline CDR1 ENHRY, CDR2 SYGVKD. Trimming pared 11 bases from V and 3 bases from J, leaving 14 bases between. Notes on this clone: The target antigen is unknown.

Clones were sequenced by immunoSEQ multiplex PCR, and TCRdb holds only the in-frame ones, with some missing. The table has approximately 980,000 clones, more than 75% seen once. This clonotype was obtained from a man between 18 and 29 years old in good health. The sequenced sample consisted of memory CD4+ T cells sorted from blood. Stated subset: CD45RA-negative fraction. The chain uses TRBV10-3 and TRBJ2-7, with D unresolved. The CDR3 DNA is TGTGCCGTTATGGCCATTAACTACGAGCAGTACTTC. Amino acids: CAVMAINYEQYF.